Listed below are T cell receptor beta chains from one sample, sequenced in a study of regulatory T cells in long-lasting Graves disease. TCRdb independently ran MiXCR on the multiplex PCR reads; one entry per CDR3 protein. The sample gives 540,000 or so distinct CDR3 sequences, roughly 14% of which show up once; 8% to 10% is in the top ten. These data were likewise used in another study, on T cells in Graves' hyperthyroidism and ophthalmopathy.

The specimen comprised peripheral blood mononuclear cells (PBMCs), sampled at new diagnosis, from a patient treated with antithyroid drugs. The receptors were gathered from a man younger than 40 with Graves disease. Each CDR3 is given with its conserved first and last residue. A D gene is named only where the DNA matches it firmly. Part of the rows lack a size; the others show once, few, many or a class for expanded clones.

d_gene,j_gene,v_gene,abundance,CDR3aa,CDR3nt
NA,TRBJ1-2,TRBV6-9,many,CASSYDRGYTF,TGTGCCAGCAGTTACGACCGTGGCTACACCTTC
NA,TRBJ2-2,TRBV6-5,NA,CASSYRVHGELFF,TGTGCCAGCAGTTACAGGGTACACGGGGAGCTGTTTTTT
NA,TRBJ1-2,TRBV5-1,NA,CASTGGDGYYGYTF,TGCGCCAGCACGGGGGGCGATGGTTACTATGGCTACACCTTC
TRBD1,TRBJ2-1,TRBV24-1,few,CATTGDRGQGEQFF,TGTGCCACCACCGGGGACAGGGGGCAAGGTGAGCAGTTCTTC
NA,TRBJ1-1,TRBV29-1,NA,CSVGEGSNTEAFF,TGCAGCGTTGGGGAAGGATCAAACACTGAAGCTTTCTTT
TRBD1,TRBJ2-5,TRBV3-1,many,CASSPGTGFEETQYF,TGTGCCAGCAGCCCCGGGACAGGGTTTGAAGAGACCCAGTACTTC
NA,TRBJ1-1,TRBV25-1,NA,CASSEWAGHMNTEAFF,TGTGCCAGCAGTGAATGGGCAGGCCACATGAACACTGAAGCTTTCTTT
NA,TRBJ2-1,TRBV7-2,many,CASSLVDWMAEQFF,TGTGCCAGCAGCTTAGTGGATTGGATGGCTGAGCAGTTCTTC
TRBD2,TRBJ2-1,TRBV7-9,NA,CAGGLAGGKNEQFF,TGTGCCGGGGGACTAGCGGGAGGGAAAAATGAGCAGTTCTTC
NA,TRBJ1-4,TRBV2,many,CASSGTQGTNEKLFF,TGTGCCAGCAGTGGAACCCAGGGGACTAATGAAAAACTGTTTTTT
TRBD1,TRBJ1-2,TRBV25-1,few,CASAGGGRFNGYTF,TGTGCCAGCGCAGGGGGGGGGCGCTTTAATGGCTACACCTTC
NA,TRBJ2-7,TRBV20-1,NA,CSAVVGLSCEQYF,TGCAGTGCCGTAGTGGGACTCTCCTGCGAGCAGTACTTC
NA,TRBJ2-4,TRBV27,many,CASSSWDEGGKNIQYF,TGTGCCAGCAGTTCATGGGACGAGGGGGGCAAAAACATTCAGTACTTC
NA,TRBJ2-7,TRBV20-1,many,CSARQVNTYEQYF,TGCAGTGCTCGACAGGTCAATACCTACGAGCAGTACTTC
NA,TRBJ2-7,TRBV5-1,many,CASSAVLESEQYF,TGCGCCAGCAGCGCGGTATTAGAAAGCGAGCAGTACTTC
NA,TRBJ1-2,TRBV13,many,CASSFPTGGYTF,TGTGCCAGCAGCTTTCCAACGGGTGGCTACACCTTC
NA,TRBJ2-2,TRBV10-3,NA,CAISDNTGTGELFF,TGTGCCATCAGTGATAATACGGGGACCGGGGAGCTGTTTTTT
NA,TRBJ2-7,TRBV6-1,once,CASIGTSSYGQYF,TGTGCCAGCATCGGGACAAGCTCCTACGGGCAGTACTTC
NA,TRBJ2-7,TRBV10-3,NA,CAISEDSYEQYF,TGTGCCATCAGTGAGGACAGCTACGAGCAGTACTTC
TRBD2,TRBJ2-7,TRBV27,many,CASRLLAGGPHEQYF,TGTGCCAGCAGGCTACTAGCGGGAGGGCCCCACGAGCAGTACTTC
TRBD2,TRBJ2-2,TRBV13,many,CASSPTSGRTTGELFF,TGTGCCAGCAGCCCTACTAGCGGGAGGACCACCGGGGAGCTGTTTTTT
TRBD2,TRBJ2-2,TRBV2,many,CASSARGSGSSTGELFF,TGTGCCAGCAGTGCAAGGGGTAGCGGGAGTTCCACCGGGGAGCTGTTTTTT
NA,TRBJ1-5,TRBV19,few,CASSPSGSWNQPQHF,TGTGCCAGTTCCCCATCAGGCTCTTGGAATCAGCCCCAGCATTTT
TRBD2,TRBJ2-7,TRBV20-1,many,CSAGLAPEQYF,TGCAGTGCCGGACTAGCCCCCGAGCAGTACTTC
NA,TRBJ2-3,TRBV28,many,CASSPRVGSTDTQYF,TGTGCCAGCAGTCCCAGGGTGGGCAGCACAGATACGCAGTATTTT
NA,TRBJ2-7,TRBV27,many,CASSQGLGIPYEQYF,TGTGCCAGCAGCCAGGGGTTAGGGATCCCCTACGAGCAGTACTTC
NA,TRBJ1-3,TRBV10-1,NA,CASTKIASGNTIYF,TGCGCCAGCACCAAGATCGCCTCAGGAAACACCATATATTTT
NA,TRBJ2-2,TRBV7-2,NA,CASSSPSNTGELLF,TGTGCCAGCAGCTCCCCTTCGAACACCGGGGAGCTGCTTTTT
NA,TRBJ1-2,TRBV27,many,CASSILFGGARHGYTF,TGTGCCAGCAGTATTCTATTCGGAGGGGCGCGGCATGGCTACACCTTC
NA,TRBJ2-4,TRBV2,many,CASSAQQLLAKNIQYF,TGTGCCAGCAGTGCCCAACAATTACTAGCCAAAAACATTCAGTACTTC
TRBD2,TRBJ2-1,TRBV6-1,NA,CASSEMGLADNEQFF,TGTGCCAGCAGTGAAATGGGACTAGCGGACAATGAGCAGTTCTTC
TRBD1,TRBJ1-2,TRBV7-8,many,CASSYPDRHYGYTF,TGTGCCAGCAGCTACCCGGACAGGCACTATGGCTACACCTTC
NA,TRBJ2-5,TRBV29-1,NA,CSVGSVGAVQEAQYF,TGCAGCGTTGGTTCGGTGGGTGCGGTCCAAGAGGCCCAGTACTTC
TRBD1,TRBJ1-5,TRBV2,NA,CASSVEPGQGNNQPQHF,TGTGCCAGCAGTGTAGAACCGGGACAGGGGAACAATCAGCCCCAGCATTTT
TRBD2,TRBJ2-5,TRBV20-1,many,CSATSMTSGTYQETQYF,TGCAGTGCTACCTCTATGACTAGCGGGACGTACCAAGAGACCCAGTACTTC
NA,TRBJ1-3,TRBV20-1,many,CSARDRESSGNTIYF,TGCAGTGCTAGAGATCGAGAGAGCTCTGGAAACACCATATATTTT
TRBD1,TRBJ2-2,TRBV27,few,CASSLQTGGFTGELFF,TGTGCCAGCAGTCTCCAGACAGGGGGTTTTACCGGGGAGCTGTTTTTT
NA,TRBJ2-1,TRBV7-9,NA,CASSFDGGYNEQFF,TGTGCCAGCAGCTTCGATGGCGGCTACAATGAGCAGTTCTTC
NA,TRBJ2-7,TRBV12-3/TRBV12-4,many,CASSSGTKGQYF,TGTGCCAGCAGCTCCGGGACCAAGGGGCAGTACTTC
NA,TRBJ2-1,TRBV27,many,CASRIALYNEQFF,TGTGCCAGCAGAATAGCTCTTTACAATGAGCAGTTCTTC
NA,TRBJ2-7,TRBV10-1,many,CASSPQRNHYEQYF,TGCGCCAGCAGTCCCCAGCGGAACCACTACGAGCAGTACTTC
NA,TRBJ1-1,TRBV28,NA,CASSLENGIFAEAFF,TGTGCCAGCAGTTTGGAGAACGGAATTTTCGCTGAAGCTTTCTTT
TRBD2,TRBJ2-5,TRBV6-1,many,CASSPQGLGQETQYF,TGTGCCAGCAGTCCTCAGGGACTAGGGCAAGAGACCCAGTACTTC
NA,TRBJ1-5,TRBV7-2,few,CASSHSVGAPDQPQHF,TGTGCCAGCAGCCATTCGGTGGGGGCCCCAGATCAGCCCCAGCATTTT
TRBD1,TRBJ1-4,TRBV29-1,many,CSVARGPHEKLFF,TGCAGCGTTGCGAGGGGGCCGCATGAAAAACTGTTTTTT
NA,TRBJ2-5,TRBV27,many,CASTFLDLGETQYF,TGTGCCAGCACCTTCCTGGACCTAGGGGAGACCCAGTACTTC
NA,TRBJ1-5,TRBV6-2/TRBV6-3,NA,CASSRRAGNNQPQHF,TGTGCCAGCAGCCGCCGGGCAGGCAACAATCAGCCCCAGCATTTT
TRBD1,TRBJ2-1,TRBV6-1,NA,CVSSEWTGNNEQFF,TGTGTCAGCAGTGAATGGACAGGGAACAATGAGCAGTTCTTC
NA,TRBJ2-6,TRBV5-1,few,CASSLLSGSGANVLTF,TGCGCCAGCAGCTTGTTGTCAGGGTCTGGGGCCAACGTCCTGACTTTC
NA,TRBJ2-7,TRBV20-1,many,CSARGPNRNYEQYF,TGCAGTGCTAGAGGCCCAAATCGGAACTACGAGCAGTACTTC